This T cell receptor beta chain appears in the sequencing data of a study of PD-1 blockade in classical Hodgkin lymphoma. This clone was counted only a few times. The method was immunoSEQ multiplex PCR; TCRdb's version includes in-frame clones alone and lacks a portion of them. The sample contains approximately 44,000 clones, 71% of which appear only once. Germline CDR1 DFQATT, CDR2 SNEGSKA (reference sequence). The CDR3 runs to 11 residues. Trimming removed 0 bases at V and 6 bases at J, with 5 bases between. Each patient relapsed following autologous stem cell transplantation, and prior brentuximab vedotin exposure differed.

This chain connects TRBV20-1 to TRBJ1-1; D remains ambiguous. The sequence came from a human donor with classical Hodgkin lymphoma. The sample here was peripheral blood mononuclear cells (PBMCs), taken at baseline. For the CDR3, the DNA is TGCAGTGCTAGAGATTGGGCTGAAGCTTTCTTT. It specifies CSARDWAEAFF.